This TCR beta chain was retrieved from a study of shared clonotypes between healthy human individuals. Regarding the study as a whole: An anticipated effect of sequencing depth on clonotype sharing among donors was recognized.

Trimming left V 5 bases short and J 1 base short, with 8 bases between. This CDR3 is 13 amino acids long. Germline assignment: CDR1 SGHAT and CDR2 FQNNGV. A note on this clone: The target antigen is unknown.

Donors comprised only Caucasian adults living in Nashville, Tennessee. CD4+ cells were split into CD45RA+ naive and CD45RA-negative memory subsets. Execution of the assay was at deep level. Clones were read by immunoSEQ multiplex PCR, and TCRdb kept only the in-frame ones, dropping some. The repertoire holds millions of clones, 85% to 95% seen once, with more than 0.1% in the top ten. The TCR originated in a man aged 18 to 30 in good health. The chain combines TRBV11-2 with TRBJ1-1; D gene ambiguous. Sequenced: naive CD4+ T cells sorted from blood. Described subset: CD45RA+ positively selected. The CDR3 spells CASSKGRNTEAFF. The CDR3 DNA follows: TGTGCCAGCAGCAAGGGCCGGAACACTGAAGCTTTCTTT.